A selection of T cell receptor beta chains follows, all from one sample in a study of radiotherapy plus CTLA-4 blockade in lung cancer. The table came from immunoSEQ multiplex PCR; TCRdb's copy has only in-frame clones and leaves some out. Of about 120,000 clones listed, more than 80% are singletons. Sequencing used peripheral blood, obtained from a patient treated with radiotherapy plus ipilimumab. All receptors come from a human donor with non-small cell lung cancer that progressed on radiotherapy plus ipilimumab. The CDR3 runs from the conserved cysteine through the conserved F or W. D genes are given only for firm matches. Some rows have no size entry. The others give once, few or many, or a class for an expanded clone.

d_call	v_call	j_call	clone_size	cdr3_aa	cdr3_nt
TRBD1	TRBV27	TRBJ2-7	.	CASSPGQTLYEQYF	TGTGCCAGCAGTCCGGGACAGACCCTCTACGAGCAGTACTTC
.	TRBV9	TRBJ2-1	.	CASSVAQGGLADEQFF	TGTGCCAGCAGCGTAGCTCAGGGAGGTTTAGCCGATGAGCAGTTCTTC
.	TRBV5-1	TRBJ2-7	.	CASSLTASGTTSYEQYF	TGCGCCAGCAGCTTGACAGCGTCGGGGACGACTTCCTACGAGCAGTACTTC
.	TRBV19	TRBJ2-2	few	CASNTGLNTGELFF	TGTGCCAGTAATACGGGTTTGAACACCGGGGAGCTGTTTTTT
.	TRBV5-1	TRBJ2-1	.	CASSFSGVYNEQFF	TGCGCCAGCAGCTTCTCAGGGGTCTACAATGAGCAGTTCTTC
.	TRBV19	TRBJ2-7	.	CASSAYGTPGAYEQYF	TGTGCCAGTAGTGCCTACGGGACGCCGGGGGCCTACGAGCAGTACTTC
TRBD2	TRBV9	TRBJ2-2	.	CASSIRLAGGPGELFF	TGTGCCAGCAGCATTCGACTAGCGGGAGGCCCCGGGGAGCTGTTTTTT
.	TRBV5-6	TRBJ1-1	.	CASSPPGTAGTEAFF	TGTGCCAGCAGCCCACCAGGGACCGCGGGGACTGAAGCTTTCTTT
.	TRBV4-1	TRBJ2-3	.	CASSHRRADTQYF	TGCGCCAGCAGCCACAGACGGGCGGATACGCAGTATTTT
.	TRBV2	TRBJ2-1	.	CASVSGNTYNEQFF	TGTGCCAGCGTTAGCGGTAACACCTACAATGAGCAGTTCTTC
TRBD2	TRBV5-4	TRBJ2-3	.	CASSLISLAGGYTDTQYF	TGTGCCAGCAGCTTGATCTCCCTAGCGGGAGGGTACACAGATACGCAGTATTTT
.	TRBV21-1	TRBJ2-7	.	CASSSPLGCGSSYEQYF	TGTGCCAGCAGCTCACCACTAGGGTGCGGGAGCTCCTACGAGCAGTACTTC
TRBD2	TRBV29-1	TRBJ2-1	.	CSVEIAGVLGEQFF	TGCAGCGTTGAAATAGCGGGAGTCCTTGGTGAGCAGTTCTTC
.	TRBV18	TRBJ2-5	.	CASSDYGQQETQYF	TGTGCCAGCTCAGACTACGGTCAGCAAGAGACCCAGTACTTC
.	TRBV6-1	TRBJ1-3	.	CASSESPLPPGNTIYF	TGTGCCAGCAGTGAGTCTCCCCTGCCCCCTGGAAACACCATATATTTT
.	TRBV13	TRBJ2-1	once	CASSPLFGEQFF	TGTGCCAGCAGCCCCCTTTTTGGGGAGCAGTTCTTC
.	TRBV2	TRBJ2-7	.	CASKRDGSYEQYF	TGTGCCAGCAAAAGGGACGGGTCCTACGAGCAGTACTTC
TRBD2	TRBV6-5	TRBJ2-1	.	CASSYAGEIYNEQFF	TGTGCCAGCAGTTACGCGGGAGAGATCTACAATGAGCAGTTCTTC
.	TRBV5-4	TRBJ2-5	.	CASSSRAGAGETQYF	TGTGCCAGCAGCTCCCGGGCGGGGGCGGGAGAGACCCAGTACTTC
TRBD2	TRBV4-1	TRBJ2-5	.	CASSSGLAGTRETQYF	TGCGCCAGCAGCTCGGGACTAGCGGGTACCCGGGAGACCCAGTACTTC
.	TRBV5-1	TRBJ2-3	.	CASSRVGVGTDTQYF	TGCGCCAGCAGCCGGGTGGGAGTGGGCACAGATACGCAGTATTTT
TRBD2	TRBV6-6	TRBJ2-7	once	CASSLPGGLYEQYF	TGTGCCAGCAGTTTGCCGGGAGGGCTATACGAGCAGTACTTC
.	TRBV6-5	TRBJ1-1	.	CASRPAGGYVARFF	TGTGCCAGCAGACCCGCCGGGGGCTATGTGGCCCGTTTCTTT
.	TRBV11-2	TRBJ2-2	.	CASSLGGAANTGELFF	TGTGCCAGCAGCTTAGGGGGTGCAGCGAACACCGGGGAGCTGTTTTTT
.	TRBV6-1	TRBJ2-1	.	CATLRVVVAYNEQFF	TGTGCCACCCTGAGGGTAGTAGTCGCCTACAATGAGCAGTTCTTC
.	TRBV2	TRBJ1-5	once	CASSESTARGQPQHF	TGTGCCAGCAGTGAGTCTACAGCCCGAGGGCAGCCCCAGCATTTT
TRBD1	TRBV28	TRBJ1-5	.	CASSTWTGLGSQPQHF	TGTGCCAGCAGCACCTGGACAGGGCTCGGTAGTCAGCCCCAGCATTTT
.	TRBV11-2	TRBJ2-2	.	CASSLFLGLAGELFF	TGTGCCAGCAGCTTGTTCCTGGGATTGGCCGGGGAGCTGTTTTTT
.	TRBV2	TRBJ2-5	.	CASSGLRTGETQYF	TGTGCCAGCAGTGGCCTCAGGACTGGAGAGACCCAGTACTTC
TRBD2	TRBV7-2	TRBJ2-7	.	CASRPSLADLEQYF	TGTGCCAGCAGACCGAGTCTAGCGGACCTGGAGCAGTACTTC
.	TRBV5-5	TRBJ1-5	.	CASSLEARALGAQHF	TGTGCCAGCAGCTTGGAGGCCAGGGCCTTAGGGGCCCAGCATTTT
.	TRBV7-8	TRBJ1-5	.	CASSSVGGNQPQHF	TGTGCCAGCAGCTCAGTCGGGGGCAATCAGCCCCAGCATTTT
.	TRBV5-1	TRBJ2-3	.	CASSRSSTGTTDTQYF	TGCGCCAGCAGCCGGAGCTCGACAGGTACAACAGATACGCAGTATTTT
.	TRBV6-6	TRBJ1-1	.	CANSRDMGMAEAFF	TGTGCCAACAGTCGAGACATGGGAATGGCTGAAGCTTTCTTT
TRBD2	TRBV5-8	TRBJ2-2	.	CASSHRGSGIDRRAGELFF	TGTGCCAGCAGCCACCGGGGTAGCGGGATCGATCGTAGGGCCGGGGAGCTGTTTTTT
.	TRBV2	TRBJ2-2	.	CASSEQGTGELFF	TGTGCCAGCAGTGAACAGGGGACCGGGGAGCTGTTTTTT
.	TRBV30	TRBJ1-5	.	CAWSPGFNQPQHF	TGTGCCTGGAGCCCGGGTTTCAATCAGCCCCAGCATTTT